These T cell receptor beta chains were read from a single sample in a study of shared clonotypes between healthy human individuals. Assay used: immunoSEQ multiplex PCR; TCRdb lists only in-frame clones, some missing. The sample lists hundreds of thousands of clones; around 92% were seen once. Sequenced input: naive CD8+ T cells sorted from blood. These receptors were collected from a young man in good health. Both conserved end residues are part of each CDR3. A D gene is named only where the DNA matches it firmly. Part of the rows lack a size; the others show once, few, many or a class for expanded clones.

j_call	v_call	clone_size	d_call	cdr3_aa	cdr3_nt
TRBJ1-5	TRBV19	-	TRBD1	CASKLTGGHYSNQPQHF	TGTGCCAGTAAGCTGACAGGGGGCCATTATAGCAATCAGCCCCAGCATTTT
TRBJ2-2	TRBV4-3	-	-	CASSLSAENTGELFF	TGCGCCAGCAGCCTCAGTGCGGAAAACACCGGGGAGCTGTTTTTT
TRBJ2-1	TRBV27	-	TRBD2	CASSASGVYNEQFF	TGTGCCAGCAGTGCTAGCGGAGTTTACAATGAGCAGTTCTTC
TRBJ1-1	TRBV7-9	-	-	CASSSDMNTEAFF	TGTGCCAGCAGCTCAGACATGAACACTGAAGCTTTCTTT
TRBJ2-7	TRBV27	-	-	CASSFERPEIKGEQYF	TGTGCCAGCAGTTTTGAGAGGCCAGAGATAAAGGGGGAGCAGTACTTC
TRBJ2-7	TRBV6-1	-	TRBD1	CASSGTDRAYEQYF	TGTGCCAGCAGTGGAACGGACAGGGCCTACGAGCAGTACTTC
TRBJ2-3	TRBV29-1	-	TRBD2	CSVEDREESTDTQYF	TGCAGCGTTGAAGATCGGGAGGAAAGCACAGATACGCAGTATTTT
TRBJ1-3	TRBV15	-	-	CATSRDPTASGNTIYF	TGTGCCACCAGCAGAGATCCGACAGCCTCTGGAAACACCATATATTTT
TRBJ1-1	TRBV2	-	-	CATRTGSRAFF	TGTGCCACGAGAACAGGGAGCAGGGCTTTCTTT
TRBJ2-2	TRBV27	-	-	CASSLSVFGELFF	TGTGCCAGCAGTTTATCGGTCTTCGGGGAGCTGTTTTTT
TRBJ2-7	TRBV19	few	-	CASSSFSEQYF	TGTGCCAGTAGTTCATTTTCCGAGCAGTACTTC
TRBJ2-3	TRBV13	-	-	CASSLSAETDTQYF	TGTGCCAGCAGCTTATCGGCTGAAACAGATACGCAGTATTTT
TRBJ2-1	TRBV5-1	once	TRBD2	CASSKGLAVYNEQFF	TGCGCCAGCAGCAAGGGACTAGCGGTCTACAATGAGCAGTTCTTC
TRBJ1-4	TRBV6-5	-	TRBD1	CASSFLTGSEKLFF	TGTGCCAGCAGTTTCTTGACAGGGAGTGAAAAACTGTTTTTT
TRBJ1-3	TRBV21-1	once	-	CASSKVEGSSGNTIYF	TGTGCCAGCAGCAAAGTAGAGGGGAGCTCTGGAAACACCATATATTTT
TRBJ2-1	TRBV9	-	-	CASSGAEQFF	TGTGCCAGCAGCGGAGCGGAGCAGTTCTTC
TRBJ2-1	TRBV10-1	-	-	CASSDVIGRGEQFF	TGCGCCAGCAGTGATGTTATAGGGAGAGGGGAGCAGTTCTTC
TRBJ2-7	TRBV2	-	-	CASSVGTEQYF	TGTGCCAGCAGCGTCGGGACAGAGCAGTACTTC
TRBJ1-2	TRBV14	-	-	CASSQVSRSGHGYTF	TGTGCCAGCAGCCAAGTTAGTAGATCGGGGCATGGCTACACCTTC
TRBJ2-5	TRBV30	-	-	CAWSRGWRGQETQYF	TGTGCCTGGAGCAGGGGGTGGAGGGGCCAAGAGACCCAGTACTTC
TRBJ2-7	TRBV11-1	-	-	CASSLGWTASSYEQYF	TGTGCCAGCAGCTTAGGGTGGACAGCGAGCTCCTACGAGCAGTACTTC
TRBJ2-7	TRBV30	-	-	CAWTPGTGPNEQYF	TGTGCCTGGACTCCCGGGACGGGACCTAACGAGCAGTACTTC
TRBJ2-2	TRBV15	-	-	CATRDLIHITNTGELFF	TGTGCCACCCGAGATTTAATACACATTACGAACACCGGGGAGCTGTTTTTT
TRBJ2-7	TRBV6-1	-	-	CASKEALAETYEQYF	TGTGCCAGCAAAGAGGCCCTGGCGGAGACCTACGAGCAGTACTTC
TRBJ2-5	TRBV21-1	few	-	CASSKGETQYF	TGTGCCAGCAGCAAAGGTGAGACCCAGTACTTC
TRBJ2-7	TRBV27	once	-	CASSFNPPGSPYEQYF	TGTGCCAGCAGTTTTAACCCCCCCGGGTCTCCCTACGAGCAGTACTTC
TRBJ1-5	TRBV6-5	-	-	CASSYSRTHQPQHF	TGTGCCAGCAGTTACTCACGGACCCATCAGCCCCAGCATTTT
TRBJ2-2	TRBV13	-	-	CASSLMDPRTLGELFF	TGTGCCAGCAGCTTAATGGACCCCAGGACCCTCGGGGAGCTGTTTTTT
TRBJ2-7	TRBV25-1	-	TRBD1	CASSELGGTGNDEQYF	TGTGCCAGCAGTGAACTCGGAGGGACAGGGAACGACGAGCAGTACTTC
TRBJ1-1	TRBV6-5	once	-	CASRGRGGSFF	TGTGCCAGCAGAGGGAGGGGGGGTTCTTTCTTT
TRBJ2-5	TRBV2	-	TRBD2	CANIISAGAGEETQYF	TGTGCGAACATAATATCCGCGGGAGCGGGGGAAGAGACCCAGTACTTC
TRBJ1-4	TRBV2	-	-	CASTVAAGNEKLFF	TGTGCCAGCACTGTAGCGGCCGGTAATGAAAAACTGTTTTTT
TRBJ2-1	TRBV19	-	-	CASTTVNEQFF	TGTGCCAGTACCACCGTAAATGAGCAGTTCTTC
TRBJ2-1	TRBV7-8	-	TRBD2	CASSLGSTSGLYNEQFF	TGTGCCAGCAGCTTAGGATCGACTAGCGGACTCTACAATGAGCAGTTCTTC
TRBJ1-5	TRBV7-2	-	-	CASSSPGGQGGNQPQHF	TGTGCCAGCAGCTCGCCCGGTGGGCAGGGTGGCAATCAGCCCCAGCATTTT
TRBJ2-5	TRBV18	-	-	CASSVGPQETQYF	TGTGCCAGCTCGGTGGGACCCCAAGAGACCCAGTACTTC
TRBJ2-3	TRBV12-5	-	TRBD2	CASGGIAGGRVDTQYF	TGTGCTAGTGGTGGAATAGCGGGAGGACGGGTTGATACGCAGTATTTT
TRBJ1-2	TRBV23-1	-	-	CASSQRGYPNYGYTF	TGCGCCAGCAGTCAAAGGGGCTACCCTAACTATGGCTACACCTTC
TRBJ2-7	TRBV28	-	-	CASSFAGETYEQYF	TGTGCCAGCAGTTTCGCAGGGGAGACCTACGAGCAGTACTTC
TRBJ1-1	TRBV5-4	-	-	CASRVGRGTEAFF	TGTGCCAGCAGGGTGGGCAGGGGAACTGAAGCTTTCTTT
TRBJ2-7	TRBV21-1	-	-	CASSISLHVLDEQYF	TGTGCCAGCAGTATATCGCTACACGTGTTAGACGAGCAGTACTTC
TRBJ1-1	TRBV7-9	-	-	CASSLEVIGEAFF	TGTGCCAGCAGCTTAGAGGTAATAGGTGAAGCTTTCTTT
TRBJ2-2	TRBV29-1	-	-	CSVEPAGMNTGELFF	TGCAGCGTTGAACCGGCAGGGATGAACACCGGGGAGCTGTTTTTT
TRBJ2-7	TRBV27	-	-	CASAMGGFYEQYF	TGTGCCAGCGCTATGGGGGGATTTTACGAGCAGTACTTC
TRBJ2-1	TRBV5-1	-	TRBD2	CASSSGLDNNEQFF	TGCGCCAGCAGCTCGGGACTAGACAACAATGAGCAGTTCTTC
TRBJ2-3	TRBV19	-	-	CATDDEAGTDTQYF	TGTGCCACAGACGACGAAGCAGGGACAGATACGCAGTATTTT
TRBJ2-1	TRBV5-1	-	TRBD2	CASSSSGREGQHEQFF	TGCGCCAGCAGCTCCTCCGGGCGGGAGGGCCAGCATGAGCAGTTCTTC
TRBJ1-5	TRBV19	-	-	CASSGAEWNQPQHF	TGTGCCAGTAGTGGAGCGGAATGGAATCAGCCCCAGCATTTT
TRBJ2-7	TRBV5-4	-	-	CASSLVSSDSYEQYF	TGTGCCAGCAGCTTGGTGTCGAGCGACTCCTACGAGCAGTACTTC
TRBJ1-3	TRBV29-1	-	-	CSFWGGMGNTIYF	TGCAGTTTCTGGGGGGGCATGGGAAACACCATATATTTT
TRBJ2-1	TRBV9	-	TRBD2	CASGTSGSWDNEQFF	TGTGCCAGCGGGACTAGCGGGAGTTGGGATAATGAGCAGTTCTTC
TRBJ1-4	TRBV7-9	-	TRBD1	CANRGVRDRVLEKLFF	TGTGCCAACAGGGGAGTCCGGGACAGGGTTTTGGAAAAACTGTTTTTT
TRBJ2-7	TRBV7-9	-	TRBD2	CASSQITSGRDEQYF	TGTGCCAGCAGCCAAATAACTAGCGGGAGAGACGAGCAGTACTTC